This T cell receptor (beta chain) was profiled in a study of a mutant IDH1 vaccine in newly diagnosed glioma. About the study: V12 occurred at week 35 and V13 at week 47.

A remark on this clone: Its cognate antigen is unknown.

The CDR3 contains 15 residues. CDR1 and CDR2 (germline): MDHEN, SYDVKM. The V and J ends lost 5 bases and 9 bases respectively, with 22 bases between them. Generated by immunoSEQ multiplex PCR, the TCRdb table keeps only in-frame clones and is missing some. Of 31,000 or so clones in the sample, 70% to 85% were seen once. Time point here: week 35, safety follow-up. Doses comprised 300 ug of mutant IDH1 20-mer peptide each, plus topical imiquimod. This TCR was sampled from a young man with glioma. V and J are TRBV28 and TRBJ1-2; D perhaps matches TRBD1 (6 bases). The sample consisted of PBMCs, taken from a glioma patient whose treatment included an IDH1 peptide vaccine. In DNA form, the CDR3 reads TGTGCCAGCAGTACCTCAGGGGATTCCTATCTTAGCTACACCTTC. It is translated as CASSTSGDSYLSYTF.